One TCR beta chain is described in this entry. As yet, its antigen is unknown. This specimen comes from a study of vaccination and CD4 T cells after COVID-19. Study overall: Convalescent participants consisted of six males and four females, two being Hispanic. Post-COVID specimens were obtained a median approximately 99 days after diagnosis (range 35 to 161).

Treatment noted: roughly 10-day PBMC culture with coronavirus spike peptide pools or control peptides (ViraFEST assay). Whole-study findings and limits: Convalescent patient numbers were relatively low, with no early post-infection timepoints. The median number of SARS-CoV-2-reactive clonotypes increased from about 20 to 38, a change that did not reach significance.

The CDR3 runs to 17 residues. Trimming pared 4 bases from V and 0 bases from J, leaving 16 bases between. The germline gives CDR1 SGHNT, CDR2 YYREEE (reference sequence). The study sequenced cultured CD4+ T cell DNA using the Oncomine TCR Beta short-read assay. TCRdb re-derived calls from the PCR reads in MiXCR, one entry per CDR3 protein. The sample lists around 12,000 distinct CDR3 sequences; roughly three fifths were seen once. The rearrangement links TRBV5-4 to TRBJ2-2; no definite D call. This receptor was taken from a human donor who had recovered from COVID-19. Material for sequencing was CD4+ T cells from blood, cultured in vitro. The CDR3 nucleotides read TGTGCCAGCAGCCCGACCGGCACCTCTCCGAACACCGGGGAGCTGTTTTTT. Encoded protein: CASSPTGTSPNTGELFF.